This entry features one T cell receptor (beta chain) sequence. Its target is not known. This sample is part of a study of OX40 agonist ivuxolimab in advanced cancers. As for the study in general: At doses from 0.01 to 10 mg/kg, patients were given intravenous ivuxolimab every 2 weeks.

Overall study results and limits: The study found that CD8+ T cells averaged more expanded clones than CD4+. Some nonresponders additionally presented with little normalized T-cell clonal expansion. At doses 0.1 to 3.0 mg/kg, CD4+ and CD8+ clones expanded.

The repertoire was sequenced with immunoSEQ multiplex PCR; TCRdb's copy has only in-frame clones and lacks some. Of about 48,000 clones listed, roughly 81% are singletons. Sequenced material: CD4+ or CD8+ T cells sorted from blood, taken in a trial of the OX40 agonist ivuxolimab. This TCR was recovered from an adult with an advanced solid tumor such as melanoma, head and neck, liver or kidney cancer.

CDR3 sequence (DNA): TGTGCCAGCAGTTACCTCCAGGGGGCGCCTAATGAAAAACTGTTTTTT. Protein sequence: CASSYLQGAPNEKLFF. J is TRBJ1-4 and V is TRBV6-5; 8 nucleotides agree with TRBD1. J was trimmed by 3 bases and V by 2 bases; bases with no gene match: 5. Germline values: CDR1 MNHEY, CDR2 SVGAGI. The CDR3 spans 16 residues.